The clone carrying this TCR beta chain was seen a few times. This entry is derived from a study of T-cell memory formation after mild COVID-19. This CDR3 comprises 13 residues. Germline V gene lookup returns CDR1 MNHEY and CDR2 SVGAGI. V gave up 6 bases and J gave up 3 bases, with 12 bases separating them. Using its own MiXCR run on the 5' RACE reads, TCRdb lists one record per CDR3 protein. The table records fewer than 90,000 distinct CDR3 sequences, around 13% of them present only once. The receptor was derived from a young man who had mild COVID-19 (a few samples of this study predate the infection). Cell type and time point are not known. The rearrangement joins TRBV6-5 to TRBJ2-7; D remains ambiguous. Sequences were obtained from PBMCs or a T cell subset sorted from them (not recorded which). For the CDR3, the DNA is TGTGCCAGCAGCGGACCCGCCCTCTACGAGCAGTACTTC. Amino acid sequence: CASSGPALYEQYF.